The T cell receptor (beta chain) under discussion was sequenced for a study of post-analysis software for immune sequencing data. Unique molecular identifiers tagged the TCR beta cDNA libraries. MiXCR, run by TCRdb on the PCR reads, gives a single entry per CDR3 protein. The repertoire holds about 560,000 distinct CDR3 sequences, with around 40% as singletons. About this clonotype itself: The antigen is undetermined.

Study results and limitations: In patients, TRBV5-6, TRBV5-1 and TRBV20-1 belonged to roughly five TRBV segments found more frequently than in controls.

Germline assignment: CDR1 SGHVS and CDR2 FQNEAQ. J gave up 10 bases and V 4 bases, and 7 bases lay outside the gene matches. The CDR3 length is 13 residues. The specimen was blood. The chain is built from TRBV7-8 and TRBJ2-7, with 10 bases identical to TRBD1. The sequence derives from a girl aged 5 to 17 with multiple sclerosis. The CDR3 DNA sequence: TGTGCCAGCAGCTGGGACAGGGGCGACTCACAGTACTTC. Translated: CASSWDRGDSQYF. The variable domain in full, completed from reference TRBV7-8 and TRBJ2-7, reads GAGVSQSPRYKVAKRGQDVALRCDPISGHVSLFWYQQALGQGPEFLTYFQNEAQLDKSGLPSDRFFAERPEGSVSTLKIQRTQQEDSAVYLCASSWDRGDSQYFGPGTRLTVT.